This T cell receptor beta chain was retrieved from a study of early T cells in non-severe SARS-CoV-2 infection. Overall study context: RNA in bulk from unsorted whole blood was sequenced, and chains were unpaired.

TCRdb reprocessed the 5' RACE reads with MiXCR, giving one entry per CDR3 protein. The sample consists of fewer than 120,000 distinct CDR3 sequences, over 10% of them appearing once. CDR1 and CDR2 from the germline V gene are MDHEN and SYDVKM. The V and J ends lost 6 bases and 10 bases respectively, with 15 bases between them. There are 12 residues in the CDR3. The V call is TRBV28, the J call TRBJ2-5; D uncertain. The material sequenced was whole blood, taken at baseline. This clonotype originated in an adult who was a healthcare worker with PCR-confirmed SARS-CoV-2 infection or an uninfected control (not recorded which). CDR3 bases: TGTGCCAGCAGCCTTACCCAGGTCCGCCAGTACTTC. The encoded protein is CASSLTQVRQYF.